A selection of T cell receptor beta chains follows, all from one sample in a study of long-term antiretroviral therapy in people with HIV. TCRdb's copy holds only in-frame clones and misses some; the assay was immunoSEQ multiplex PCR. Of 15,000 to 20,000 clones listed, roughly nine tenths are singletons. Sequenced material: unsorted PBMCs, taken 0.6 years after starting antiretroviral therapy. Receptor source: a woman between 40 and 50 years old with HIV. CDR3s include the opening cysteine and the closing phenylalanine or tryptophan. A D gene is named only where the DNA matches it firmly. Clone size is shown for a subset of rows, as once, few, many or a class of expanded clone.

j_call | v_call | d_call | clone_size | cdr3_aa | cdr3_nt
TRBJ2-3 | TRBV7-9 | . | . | CASSPRVNEDTQYF | TGTGCCAGCAGCCCCAGAGTGAACGAAGATACGCAGTATTTT
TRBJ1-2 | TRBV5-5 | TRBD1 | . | CASSLEGGTGHGYTF | TGTGCCAGCAGCTTGGAAGGTGGGACAGGGCATGGCTACACCTTC
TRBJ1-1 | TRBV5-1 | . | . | CASSLDPGMANTEAFF | TGCGCCAGCAGCTTGGACCCGGGGATGGCGAACACTGAAGCTTTCTTT
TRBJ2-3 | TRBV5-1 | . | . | CASSLAEFTDTQYF | TGCGCCAGCAGCTTGGCCGAATTCACAGATACGCAGTATTTT
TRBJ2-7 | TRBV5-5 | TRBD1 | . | CASSLWDRDKLDF | TGTGCCAGCAGCCTTTGGGACAGGGATAAACTGGACTTC
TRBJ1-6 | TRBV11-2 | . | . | CASSPPVGSGVALHF | TGTGCCAGCAGCCCCCCCGTAGGATCAGGGGTCGCCCTCCACTTT
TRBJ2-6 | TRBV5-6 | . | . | CASTRRDSGANVLTF | TGTGCCAGCACCAGACGGGACTCTGGGGCCAACGTCCTGACTTTC
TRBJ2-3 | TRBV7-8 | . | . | CASSLGDGTDTQYF | TGTGCCAGCAGCTTGGGGGACGGAACAGATACGCAGTATTTT
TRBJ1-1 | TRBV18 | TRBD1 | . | CASSDRVNTEAFF | TGTGCCAGCTCAGACAGGGTGAACACTGAAGCTTTCTTT
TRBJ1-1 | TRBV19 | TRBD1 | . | CASTDRGVETEAFF | TGTGCCAGTACCGACAGGGGAGTAGAAACTGAAGCTTTCTTT
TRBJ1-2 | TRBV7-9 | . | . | CASQPPGASLNYGYTF | TGTGCCTCTCAACCCCCAGGGGCCAGTTTAAACTATGGCTACACCTTC
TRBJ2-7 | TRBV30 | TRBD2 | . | CAWKAAGGYEQYF | TGTGCCTGGAAAGCGGCGGGGGGTTACGAGCAGTACTTC
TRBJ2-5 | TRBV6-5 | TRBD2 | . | CASSSPGGETQYF | TGTGCCAGCAGTAGCCCGGGAGGGGAGACCCAGTACTTC
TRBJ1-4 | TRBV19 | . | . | CASSERREKLFF | TGTGCCAGTAGTGAACGTAGGGAAAAACTGTTTTTT
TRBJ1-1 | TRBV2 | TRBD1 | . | CASIGQGGNTEAFF | TGTGCCAGCATCGGACAGGGGGGTAACACTGAAGCTTTCTTT
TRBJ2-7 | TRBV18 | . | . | CASSPVGTGTRYEQYF | TGTGCCAGCTCACCCGTTGGAACAGGGACAAGATACGAGCAGTACTTC
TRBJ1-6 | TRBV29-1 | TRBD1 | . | CSVRTGDYNSPLHF | TGCAGCGTACGGACAGGGGACTATAATTCACCCCTCCACTTT
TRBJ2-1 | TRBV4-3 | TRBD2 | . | CASSHRGRGGTEQFF | TGCGCCAGCAGCCATCGTGGTCGCGGGGGGACTGAGCAGTTCTTC
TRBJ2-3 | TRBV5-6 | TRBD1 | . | CASSFPQHLDRGADTQYF | TGTGCCAGCAGCTTCCCTCAACACCTAGACAGGGGAGCAGATACGCAGTATTTT
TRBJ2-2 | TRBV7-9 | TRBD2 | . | CASSLESSGGLTNTGELFF | TGTGCCAGCAGCTTAGAGTCTAGCGGGGGCCTTACTAACACCGGGGAGCTGTTTTTT
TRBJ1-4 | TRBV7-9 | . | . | CASSFSSFEKLFF | TGTGCCAGCAGCTTCAGTTCTTTTGAAAAACTGTTTTTT
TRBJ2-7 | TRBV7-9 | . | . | CASSLEGGRGEQYF | TGTGCCAGCAGCTTAGAGGGGGGCCGCGGCGAGCAGTACTTC
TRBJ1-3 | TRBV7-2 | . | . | CASSLMAQGPGNTIYF | TGTGCCAGCAGCTTAATGGCGCAGGGACCTGGAAACACCATATATTTT
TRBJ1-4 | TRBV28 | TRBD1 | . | CASRIGTGGFGEKLFF | TGTGCCAGCAGGATCGGGACAGGGGGGTTCGGGGAAAAACTGTTTTTT
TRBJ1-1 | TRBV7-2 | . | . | CASSAGTARDTEAFF | TGTGCCAGCAGCGCCGGGACGGCGAGGGACACTGAAGCTTTCTTT
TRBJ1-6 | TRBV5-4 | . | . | CASSIAGSSYNSPLHF | TGTGCCAGCAGCATTGCGGGGAGCTCCTATAATTCACCCCTCCACTTT
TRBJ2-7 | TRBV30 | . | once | CAWTSRGVQYF | TGTGCCTGGACTTCGAGGGGGGTGCAGTACTTC
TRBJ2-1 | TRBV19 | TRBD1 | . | CASSTGGSYNEQFF | TGTGCCAGTAGTACAGGGGGCTCCTACAATGAGCAGTTCTTC
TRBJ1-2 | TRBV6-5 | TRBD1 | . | CASSLGQNYGYTF | TGTGCCAGCAGCTTGGGACAGAACTATGGCTACACCTTC
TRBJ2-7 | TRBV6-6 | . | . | CASSYSKQRSSYEQYF | TGTGCCAGCAGTTACTCGAAACAGAGGAGCTCCTACGAGCAGTACTTC
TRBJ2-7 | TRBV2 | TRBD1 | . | CASSDMGQGLYEQYF | TGTGCCAGCAGTGATATGGGACAGGGTCTCTACGAGCAGTACTTC
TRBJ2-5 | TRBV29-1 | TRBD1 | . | CSGSRQGSGETQYF | TGCAGCGGGTCAAGACAGGGGAGTGGAGAGACCCAGTACTTC
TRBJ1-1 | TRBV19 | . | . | CASSIDRDLEAFF | TGTGCCAGTAGTATAGACAGGGATCTCGAAGCTTTCTTT
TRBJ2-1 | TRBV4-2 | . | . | CASSLLAVSSYNEQFF | TGTGCCAGCAGCCTATTAGCGGTTAGCTCCTACAATGAGCAGTTCTTC
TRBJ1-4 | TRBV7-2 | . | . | CASSERTALRGKLFF | TGTGCCAGCAGCGAACGGACAGCATTACGGGGGAAACTGTTTTTT
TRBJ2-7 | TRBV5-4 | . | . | CASSFRDQPSYEQYF | TGTGCCAGCAGTTTCAGAGATCAGCCTTCCTACGAGCAGTACTTC
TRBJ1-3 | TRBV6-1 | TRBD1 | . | CASSVGTGGFGNTIYF | TGTGCCAGCAGTGTCGGGACAGGGGGCTTTGGAAACACCATATATTTT
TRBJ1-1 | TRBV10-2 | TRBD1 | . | CAMKKEGQGNTEAFF | TGCGCCATGAAAAAGGAGGGACAGGGGAACACTGAAGCTTTCTTT
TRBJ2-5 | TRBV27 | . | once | CARGVRGQETQYF | TGTGCCAGAGGAGTGCGGGGCCAAGAGACCCAGTACTTC